This TCR beta chain stems from a study of CD8 T cells in ankylosing spondylitis. Study outcomes and limitations: Disease-associated clones were reportedly significantly overrepresented in matched ankylosing spondylitis synovial fluid. Apparently characteristic of ankylosing spondylitis blood was a TCR beta motif (roughly eight highly homologous variants).

This clonotype was seen a few times. Its matching antigen is unknown. Libraries for TCR beta were made by quantitative 5'-RACE with molecular barcodes. MiXCR, applied by TCRdb to the 5' RACE reads, yields one record per CDR3 protein. The profile shows under 850,000 distinct CDR3 sequences, under 20% of them singletons. Material for sequencing was blood, either unsorted or a sorted T cell fraction (not recorded which). The clonotype comes from a male donor with ankylosing spondylitis.

For the CDR3, the DNA is TGCAGTGCTAGAGACAGGGTCCACTACAATGAGCAGTTCTTC. Translating gives CSARDRVHYNEQFF. The J gene is TRBJ2-1, the V gene TRBV20-1; D is perhaps TRBD1 (5 bases). V lost 0 bases and J 3 bases, leaving 9 bases between the germline ends. This CDR3 region has 14 residues. From germline, CDR1 is DFQATT and CDR2 SNEGSKA (reference sequence).